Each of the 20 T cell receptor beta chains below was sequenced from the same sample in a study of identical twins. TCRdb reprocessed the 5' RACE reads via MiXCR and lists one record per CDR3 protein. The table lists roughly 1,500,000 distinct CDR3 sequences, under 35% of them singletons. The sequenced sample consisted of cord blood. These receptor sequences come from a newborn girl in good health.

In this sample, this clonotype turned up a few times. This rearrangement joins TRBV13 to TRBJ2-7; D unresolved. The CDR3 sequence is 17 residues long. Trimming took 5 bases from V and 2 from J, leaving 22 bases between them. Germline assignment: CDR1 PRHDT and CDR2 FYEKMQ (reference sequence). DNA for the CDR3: TGTGCCAGCAGCCCCCCTCTGTGGGGTGTGGATACCTACGAGCAGTACTTC. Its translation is CASSPPLWGVDTYEQYF.

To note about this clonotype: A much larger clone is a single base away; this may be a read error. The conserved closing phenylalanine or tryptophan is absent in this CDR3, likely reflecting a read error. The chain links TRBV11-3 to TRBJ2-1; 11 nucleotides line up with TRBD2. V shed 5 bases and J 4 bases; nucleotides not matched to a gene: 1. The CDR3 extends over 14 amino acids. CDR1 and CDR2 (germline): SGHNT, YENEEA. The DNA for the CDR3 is TGTGCCAGCAGCCCTAGCGGGAGGTACAATGAGCAGTTCCTC. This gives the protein CASSPSGRYNEQFL.

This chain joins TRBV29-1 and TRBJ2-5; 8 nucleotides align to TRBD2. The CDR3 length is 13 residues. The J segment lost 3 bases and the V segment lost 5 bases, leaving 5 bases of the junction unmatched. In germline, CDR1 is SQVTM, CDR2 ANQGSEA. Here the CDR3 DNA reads TGCAGCGTTAGGGGGACTAGTAAAGAGACCCAGTACTTC. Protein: CSVRGTSKETQYF.

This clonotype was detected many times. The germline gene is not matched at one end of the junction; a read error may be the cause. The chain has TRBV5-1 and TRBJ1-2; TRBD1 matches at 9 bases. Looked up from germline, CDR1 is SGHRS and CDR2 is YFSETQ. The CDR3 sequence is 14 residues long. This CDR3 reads CASSLGQGNYGYTF. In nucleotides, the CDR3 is TGTGCCAGCAGCTTAGGACAGGGGAACTATGGCTACACCTTC. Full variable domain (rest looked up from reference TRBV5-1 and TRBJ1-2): KAGVTQTPRYLIKTRGQQVTLSCSPISGHRSVSWYQQTPGQGLQFLFEYFSETQRNKGNFPGRFSGRQFSNSRSEMNVSTLELGDSALYLCASSLGQGNYGYTFGSGTRLTVV.

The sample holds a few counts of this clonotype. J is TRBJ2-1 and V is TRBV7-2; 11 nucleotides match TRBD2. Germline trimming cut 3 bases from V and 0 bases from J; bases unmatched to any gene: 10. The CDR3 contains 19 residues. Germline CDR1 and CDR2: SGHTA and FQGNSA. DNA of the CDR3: TGTGCCAGCAGCTTCCTAGCGGGAGGTGGAAAGAGCTCCTACAATGAGCAGTTCTTC. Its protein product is CASSFLAGGGKSSYNEQFF.

The CDR3 DNA reads TGTGCCAGCACCATTAGGACAGGGGGCGCGGGCAATCAGCCCCAGCATTTT. Its protein is CASTIRTGGAGNQPQHF. The V and J genes are TRBV2 and TRBJ1-5; 11 nucleotides match TRBD1. The V gene's germline CDR1 is SNHLY and CDR2 FYNNEI. Trimming removed 7 bases from V and 2 bases from J; junction bases left unmatched: 10. The CDR3 totals 17 residues.

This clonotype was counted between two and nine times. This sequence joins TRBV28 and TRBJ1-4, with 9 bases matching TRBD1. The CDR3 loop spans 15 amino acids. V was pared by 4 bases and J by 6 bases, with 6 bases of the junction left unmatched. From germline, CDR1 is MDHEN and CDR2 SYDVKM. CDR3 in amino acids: CASSSRTGEDEKLFF. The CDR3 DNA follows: TGTGCCAGCAGTTCGCGGACAGGGGAGGATGAAAAACTGTTTTTT.

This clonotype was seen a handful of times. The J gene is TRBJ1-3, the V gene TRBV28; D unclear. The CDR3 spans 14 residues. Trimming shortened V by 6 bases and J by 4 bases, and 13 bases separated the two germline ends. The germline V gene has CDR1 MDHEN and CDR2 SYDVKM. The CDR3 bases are TGTGCCAGCAGCGCCACGGGAGCGGGAAACACCATATATTTT. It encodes CASSATGAGNTIYF.

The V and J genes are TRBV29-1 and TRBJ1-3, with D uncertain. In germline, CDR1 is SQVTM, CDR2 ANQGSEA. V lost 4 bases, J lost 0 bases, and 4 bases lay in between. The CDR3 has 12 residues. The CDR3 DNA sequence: TGCAGCGTTGGCGGCTCTGGAAACACCATATATTTT. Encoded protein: CSVGGSGNTIYF.

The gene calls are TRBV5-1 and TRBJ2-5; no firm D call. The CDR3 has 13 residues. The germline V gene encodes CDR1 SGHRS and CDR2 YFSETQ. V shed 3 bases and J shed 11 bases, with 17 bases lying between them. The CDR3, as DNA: TGCGCCAGCAGCTACTCCCACAGCGAACAGCAGTACTTC. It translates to CASSYSHSEQQYF. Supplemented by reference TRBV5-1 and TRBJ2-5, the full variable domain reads KAGVTQTPRYLIKTRGQQVTLSCSPISGHRSVSWYQQTPGQGLQFLFEYFSETQRNKGNFPGRFSGRQFSNSRSEMNVSTLELGDSALYLCASSYSHSEQQYFGPGTRLLVL.

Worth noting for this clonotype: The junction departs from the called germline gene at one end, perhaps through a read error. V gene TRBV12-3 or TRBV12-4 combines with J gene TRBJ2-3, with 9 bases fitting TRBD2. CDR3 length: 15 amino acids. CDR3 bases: TGTGCCAGCAGCAGTCTAGCGGGGAGCACAGATACGCGGTATTTT. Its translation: CASSSLAGSTDTRYF.

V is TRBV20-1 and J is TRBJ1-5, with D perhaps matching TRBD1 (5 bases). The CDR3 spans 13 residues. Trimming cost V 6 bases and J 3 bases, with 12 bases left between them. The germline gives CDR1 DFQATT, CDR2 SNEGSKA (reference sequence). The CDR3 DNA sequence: TGCAGTGCCCCGCCCGGGACCAATCAGCCCCAGCATTTT. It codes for CSAPPGTNQPQHF.

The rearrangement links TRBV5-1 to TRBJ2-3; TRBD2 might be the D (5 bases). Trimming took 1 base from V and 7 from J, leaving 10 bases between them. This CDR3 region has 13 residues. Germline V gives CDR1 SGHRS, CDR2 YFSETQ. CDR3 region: CASSLMSGNTQYF. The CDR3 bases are TGCGCCAGCAGCTTGATGTCGGGGAATACGCAGTATTTT.

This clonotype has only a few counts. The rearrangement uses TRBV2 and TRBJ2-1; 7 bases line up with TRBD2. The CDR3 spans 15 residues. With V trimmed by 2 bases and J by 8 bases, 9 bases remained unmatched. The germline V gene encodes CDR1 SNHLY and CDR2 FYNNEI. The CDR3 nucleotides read TGTGCCAGCAGTGAATATGGGACTACCCACGATGAGCAGTTCTTC. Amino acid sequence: CASSEYGTTHDEQFF. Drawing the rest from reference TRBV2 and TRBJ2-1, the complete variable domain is EPEVTQTPSHQVTQMGQEVILRCVPISNHLYFYWYRQILGQKVEFLVSFYNNEISEKSEIFDDQFSVERPDGSNFTLKIRSTKLEDSAMYFCASSEYGTTHDEQFFGPGTRLTVL.

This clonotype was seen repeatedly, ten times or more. CDR3 coding DNA: TGCAGCGTCGGACTAGTCTGGACCCAGTACTTC. Protein sequence: CSVGLVWTQYF. The V gene is TRBV29-1, the J gene TRBJ2-5, with 7 positions matching TRBD2. After removal of 6 bases from V and 7 bases from J, the junction contained 5 bases not matched to a gene. The CDR3 sequence is 11 residues long. Per germline, CDR1 SQVTM and CDR2 ANQGSEA.

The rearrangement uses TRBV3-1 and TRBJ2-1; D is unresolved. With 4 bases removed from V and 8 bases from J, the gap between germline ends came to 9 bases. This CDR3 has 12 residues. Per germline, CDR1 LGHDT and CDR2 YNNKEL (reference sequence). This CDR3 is CASSPSWDEQFF. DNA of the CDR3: TGTGCCAGCAGCCCCAGCTGGGATGAGCAGTTCTTC.

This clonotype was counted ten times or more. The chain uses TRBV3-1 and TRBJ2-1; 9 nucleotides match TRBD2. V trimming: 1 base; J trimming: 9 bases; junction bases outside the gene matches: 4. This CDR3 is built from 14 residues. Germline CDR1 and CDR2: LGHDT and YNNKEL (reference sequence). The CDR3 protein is CASSQGELAGEQFF. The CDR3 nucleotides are TGTGCCAGCAGCCAAGGGGAACTAGCGGGTGAGCAGTTCTTC.

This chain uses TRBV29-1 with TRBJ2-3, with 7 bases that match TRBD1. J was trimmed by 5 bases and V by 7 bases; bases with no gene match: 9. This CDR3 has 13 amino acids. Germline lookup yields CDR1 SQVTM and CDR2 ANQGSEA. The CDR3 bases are TGCAGCGCCGGGGACAGTAAAGGAGATACGCAGTATTTT. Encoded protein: CSAGDSKGDTQYF.

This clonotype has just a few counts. CDR3 coding DNA: TGTGCCATCAGTGGGGGCGACTATGGCTACACCTTC. This encodes CAISGGDYGYTF. This sequence joins TRBV10-3 and TRBJ1-2, with D perhaps TRBD1 (5 bases). From germline, CDR1 is ENHRY and CDR2 SYGVKD. Trimming removed 4 bases from V and 3 bases from J, with 6 bases in between. There are 12 residues in the CDR3.

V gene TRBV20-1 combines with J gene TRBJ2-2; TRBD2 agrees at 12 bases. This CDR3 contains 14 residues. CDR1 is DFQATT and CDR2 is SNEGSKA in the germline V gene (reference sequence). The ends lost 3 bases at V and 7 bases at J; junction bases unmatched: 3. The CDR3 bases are TGCAGTGCTAGGACTAGCGGGAGTATCGGGGAGCTGTTTTTT. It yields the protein CSARTSGSIGELFF.